Below, 10 T cell receptor beta chains from the same sample are listed, as sequenced in a study of blood T cell repertoires in COVID-19. TCRdb's table, derived via immunoSEQ multiplex PCR, lists solely in-frame clones and lacks some. Among 150,000 to 180,000 clones listed, about 90% were seen once. The sequenced sample consisted of peripheral blood. The receptors stem from a man aged 50 to 60 with acute or convalescent COVID-19.

The chain is built from TRBV5-6 and TRBJ2-7; D may be TRBD1 (6 bases). The germline V gene encodes CDR1 SGHDT and CDR2 YYEEEE. V lost 2 bases, J lost 3 bases, and 12 bases lay in between. The CDR3 is 14 residues long. The CDR3 sequence: CASSFGGRVYEQYV. The CDR3 DNA reads TGTGCCAGCAGCTTTGGGGGCAGAGTCTACGAGCAGTACGTC.

This sequence joins TRBV27 and TRBJ1-5, with 9 bases matching TRBD1. From germline, CDR1 is MNHEY and CDR2 SMNVEV (reference sequence). J lost 0 bases, V lost 5 bases, and 2 bases had no gene match. This CDR3 comprises 15 residues. This CDR3 reads CASSPDRGSNQPQHF. The CDR3 DNA follows: TGTGCCAGCAGTCCGGACAGGGGTAGCAATCAGCCCCAGCATTTT.

The chain combines TRBV28 with TRBJ1-1, with D tentatively TRBD1 (6 bases). Per the germline V gene, CDR1 is MDHEN and CDR2 is SYDVKM. The CDR3 has 15 amino acids. With 6 bases removed from V and 0 bases from J, the gap between germline ends came to 14 bases. For the CDR3, the DNA is TGTGCCAGCAGCTCGGGGGGCCGTTTGAACACTGAAGCTTTCTTT. Its translation: CASSSGGRLNTEAFF.

The V gene is TRBV7-9, the J gene TRBJ1-2, with 12 bases aligning to TRBD1. From germline, CDR1 is SEHNR and CDR2 FQNEAQ (reference sequence). CDR3 length equals 16 residues. The V gene end was trimmed by 8 bases and the J gene end by 4 bases; junction bases not matched to a gene: 11. The CDR3 protein is CASVGTGGARPYGYTF. CDR3 nucleotide sequence: TGTGCCAGCGTCGGGACAGGGGGCGCGAGGCCCTATGGCTACACCTTC. Full variable domain (rest looked up from reference TRBV7-9 and TRBJ1-2): DTGVSQNPRHKITKRGQNVTFRCDPISEHNRLYWYRQTLGQGPEFLTYFQNEAQLEKSRLLSDRFSAERPKGSFSTLEIQRTEQGDSAMYLCASVGTGGARPYGYTFGSGTRLTVV.

The chain joins TRBV7-9 to TRBJ2-2; 12 bases align to TRBD2. CDR1 is SEHNR and CDR2 is FQNEAQ in the germline V gene (reference sequence). The trim removed 5 bases at V and 6 bases at J, leaving 4 bases unmatched. The CDR3 is 15 residues long. As DNA, the CDR3 is TGTGCCAGCAGCCACAGACTAGCGGGAGCCGGGGAGCTGTTTTTT. It translates to CASSHRLAGAGELFF. The entire variable domain, with the rest obtained from reference TRBV7-9 and TRBJ2-2, is as follows: DTGVSQNPRHKITKRGQNVTFRCDPISEHNRLYWYRQTLGQGPEFLTYFQNEAQLEKSRLLSDRFSAERPKGSFSTLEIQRTEQGDSAMYLCASSHRLAGAGELFFGEGSRLTVL.

The chain combines TRBV7-6 with TRBJ2-1; TRBD2 matches at 7 bases. Germline CDR1 SGHVS, CDR2 FNYEAQ. The CDR3 is 14 residues long. V lost 3 bases to trimming and J lost 9 bases; unmatched junction nucleotides: 8. CDR3 bases: TGTGCCAGCAGCTTCTTTGCGGGAGAGGGTGAGCAGTTCTTC. Its protein is CASSFFAGEGEQFF.

This clone occurred once. J is TRBJ2-1 and V is TRBV11-2; no definite D call. Germline CDR1 reads SGHAT; CDR2 reads FQNNGV. There are 13 residues in the CDR3. V was pared by 5 bases and J by 12 bases, with 17 bases between. CDR3 in DNA: TGTGCCAGCAGCCCCTTAGACCTTCGAGGGCAGTTCTTC. Translation: CASSPLDLRGQFF. Together with reference TRBV11-2 and TRBJ2-1, the CDR3 gives the full variable domain: EAGVAQSPRYKIIEKRQSVAFWCNPISGHATLYWYQQILGQGPKLLIQFQNNGVVDDSQLPKDRFSAERLKGVDSTLKIQPAKLEDSAVYLCASSPLDLRGQFFGPGTRLTVL.

This clone has just a few counts. The chain joins TRBV28 to TRBJ2-7, with TRBD1 matching over 9 bases. The CDR3 is made up of 13 amino acids. The junction had 6 bases not matched to a gene; V was cut back by 5 bases and J by 7 bases. Germline V gives CDR1 MDHEN, CDR2 SYDVKM. The CDR3 spells CASSPQGAREQYV. In DNA form, the CDR3 reads TGTGCCAGCAGTCCACAGGGGGCTCGAGAGCAGTACGTC.

V is TRBV13 and J is TRBJ1-3, with 10 bases matching TRBD1. Losses at the gene ends were 5 bases for V and 4 bases for J; bases not matched to a gene: 8. Germline assignment: CDR1 PRHDT and CDR2 FYEKMQ (reference sequence). There are 16 residues in the CDR3. CDR3 bases: TGTGCCAGCAGCCGCGGACAGGGGGTTGAGGGAAACACCATATATTTT. It codes for CASSRGQGVEGNTIYF.

This sequence joins TRBV27 and TRBJ1-6, with D unresolved. Germline loops: CDR1 MNHEY, CDR2 SMNVEV (reference sequence). V was trimmed by 5 bases and J by 8 bases, leaving 10 bases between them. CDR3 length equals 13 residues. CDR3 residues: CASSRTRDSPLHF. The CDR3 DNA follows: TGTGCCAGCAGTCGCACACGGGATTCACCCCTCCACTTT.